One and the same sample provided the 8 T cell receptor beta chains below, sequenced in a study of beta chain features in type 1 diabetes. Study-wide results and caveats: All four CD4+ subsets of Type 1 diabetes patients contained TCRB CDR3s that were moderately but significantly shorter.

Which antigens these TCRs recognize remains unknown. Every isolated RNA sample was fully reverse transcribed, so sequencing captured expressed TCRB transcripts. Sequencing was performed with immunoSEQ multiplex PCR; in TCRdb, only in-frame clones are kept and a portion is missing. The data hold about 340,000 clones, with about 13% observed a single time. The sample comprised naive CD4+ T cells from blood. The receptors were gathered from a woman younger than 35 with type 1 diabetes.

The CDR3 DNA sequence: TGCGCCAGCAGCCAAGTCCGTAATCAGCCCCAGCATTTT. Encoded protein: CASSQVRNQPQHF. The rearrangement links TRBV4-1 to TRBJ1-5, with D hard to call. In germline, CDR1 is MGHRA, CDR2 YSYEKL. The V end was cut by 1 base, the J end by 4 bases, with 5 bases between. The length of the CDR3 is 13 residues.

This clone was counted only a few times. J is TRBJ1-5 and V is TRBV19; 8 nucleotides line up with TRBD1. The germline CDR1 and CDR2 sequences are LNHDA and SQIVND (reference sequence). Losses at the gene ends were 4 bases for V and 7 bases for J; bases not matched to a gene: 3. The CDR3 is made up of 13 amino acids. The CDR3, as DNA: TGTGCCAGTAGTACCAGGGGGCAGCAGCCCCAGCATTTT. This codes for CASSTRGQQPQHF.

The rearrangement joins TRBV4-3 to TRBJ2-1; 12 bases are a match to TRBD2. The V gene's germline CDR1 is LGHNA and CDR2 YSLEER. The CDR3 sequence is 18 residues long. The junction had 7 bases not matched to a gene; V was cut back by 0 bases and J by 4 bases. CDR3 DNA: TGCGCCAGCAGCCAAGAATTCAGACTAGCGGGAGTATACAATGAGCAGTTCTTC. Translating it yields CASSQEFRLAGVYNEQFF.

The gene calls are TRBV30 and TRBJ1-5; D gene unclear. CDR1 is GTSNPN and CDR2 is SVGIG in the germline V gene (reference sequence). The V end lost 5 bases, the J end lost 4 bases, and 15 bases lay between the germline ends. This CDR3 spans 14 amino acids. CDR3 amino acids: CAWGPQSSNQPQHF. The DNA of the CDR3 is TGTGCCTGGGGCCCACAGAGCAGTAATCAGCCCCAGCATTTT.

The table lists this clone with a few counts. The chain joins TRBV25-1 to TRBJ2-1; 7 nucleotides match TRBD1. The CDR3 loop spans 15 amino acids. V shed 4 bases and J 3 bases; nucleotides not matched to a gene: 6. CDR1 MGHDK and CDR2 SYGVNS come from the germline V gene. CDR3: CASSGRDRYYNEQFF. The CDR3 nucleotides are TGTGCCAGCAGTGGCCGGGACAGATACTACAATGAGCAGTTCTTC.

This chain connects TRBV19 to TRBJ1-1; 7 bases fit TRBD1. V dropped 5 bases and J dropped 11; count of bases not matched to a gene: 8. Germline lookup yields CDR1 LNHDA and CDR2 SQIVND (reference sequence). The CDR3 has 12 residues. The CDR3 bases are TGTGCCAGTAGTGTAACAGGGGAGAAGGCTTTCTTT. It codes for CASSVTGEKAFF.

The sample holds a few counts of this clone. The chain uses TRBV15 and TRBJ2-3, with 9 positions matching TRBD2. CDR3 length: 15 residues. The germline V gene has CDR1 LNHNV and CDR2 YYDKDF (reference sequence). J was trimmed by 4 bases and V by 1 base; bases with no gene match: 3. CDR3 sequence (DNA): TGTGCCACCAGCAGAGTAGCGGGAGTCCCAGATACGCAGTATTTT. It translates to CATSRVAGVPDTQYF.

The table lists this clone with a few counts. The chain is built from TRBV2 and TRBJ1-1, with D possibly being TRBD1 (5 bases). The length of the CDR3 is 12 residues. The V end lost 2 bases, the J end lost 9 bases, and 10 bases lay between the germline ends. Germline values: CDR1 SNHLY, CDR2 FYNNEI. The CDR3 loop is CASSEHSGKAFF. The CDR3, as DNA: TGTGCCAGCAGTGAACACTCAGGGAAAGCTTTCTTT.